The 20 T cell receptor beta chains below were found in one sample sequenced in a study of blood T cell repertoires in COVID-19 (dated by TCRdb to 2018 to 2021). Library method: the immunoSEQ multiplex PCR assay. TCRdb limited this immuneACCESS table to in-frame rearrangements with V and J called. A share of clones is missing; checked studies link under half to unresolved V genes, and the rest is unexplained. Present in this sample are about 490,000 clones, approximately 85% of which were seen just once. Roughly 3.2% of the sample goes to the ten largest clones. Sample: peripheral blood. The receptors stem from a human donor in a cohort sampled during active COVID-19.

The J gene is TRBJ2-2, the V gene TRBV2; possible D gene TRBD2, 6 bases. In germline, CDR1 is SNHLY, CDR2 FYNNEI. This CDR3 is built from 15 residues. The germline V and J ends were trimmed by 4 bases and 4 bases, with 13 bases remaining between them. The CDR3 spells CASSVIVGGTGELFF. The CDR3 bases are TGTGCCAGCAGTGTAATAGTGGGGGGCACCGGGGAGCTGTTTTTT. The complete variable domain, with remaining parts taken from reference TRBV2 and TRBJ2-2, reads EPEVTQTPSHQVTQMGQEVILRCVPISNHLYFYWYRQILGQKVEFLVSFYNNEISEKSEIFDDQFSVERPDGSNFTLKIRSTKLEDSAMYFCASSVIVGGTGELFFGEGSRLTVL.

The CDR3 DNA sequence: TGTGCCAGTAGGACTCAGGGCCTCCGAGGCTACACCTTC. It translates to CASRTQGLRGYTF. The rearrangement joins TRBV19 to TRBJ1-2; tentatively, D is TRBD1 (5 bases). V lost 6 bases to trimming and J lost 8 bases, with 16 bases between them. From germline, CDR1 is LNHDA and CDR2 SQIVND (reference sequence). The CDR3 sequence is 13 residues long.

V and J are TRBV29-1 and TRBJ1-5; 7 nucleotides agree with TRBD1. CDR1 SQVTM and CDR2 ANQGSEA come from the germline V gene. The CDR3 totals 12 residues. With V trimmed by 4 bases and J by 4 bases, 1 base remained unmatched. The CDR3 sequence: CSVGTGNQPQHF. CDR3 DNA: TGCAGCGTTGGGACAGGTAATCAGCCCCAGCATTTT.

This sequence joins TRBV19 and TRBJ1-2, with no clear D. Trimming stripped 4 bases from V and 7 bases from J, with 10 bases between. The V gene's germline CDR1 is LNHDA and CDR2 SQIVND (reference sequence). This CDR3 is 12 amino acids long. The DNA of the CDR3 is TGTGCCAGTAGTAAAGGACTTTTTGGCTACACCTTC. As protein: CASSKGLFGYTF.

The chain is built from TRBV19 and TRBJ1-2; 7 nucleotides line up with TRBD1. The V and J ends lost 4 bases and 0 bases, in that order; junction bases with no gene match: 8. The CDR3 covers 16 residues. Germline V gene lookup returns CDR1 LNHDA and CDR2 SQIVND (reference sequence). In DNA form, the CDR3 reads TGTGCCAGTAGTAAACCAGCAGGGGGTTCTAACTATGGCTACACCTTC. Translation: CASSKPAGGSNYGYTF.

The gene calls are TRBV3-1 (or the pseudogene TRBV3-2) and TRBJ1-3; a weak D match, TRBD1 (5 bases). The germline gives CDR1 LGHDT, CDR2 YNNKEL (reference sequence). This CDR3 is 15 amino acids long. Trimming stripped 3 bases from V and 5 bases from J, with 14 bases between. Here the CDR3 reads CASSQGGGERNTIYF. CDR3 nucleotide sequence: TGTGCCAGCAGCCAGGGAGGAGGGGAAAGAAACACCATATATTTT.

This rearrangement joins TRBV4-2 to TRBJ1-2; TRBD1 agrees at 7 bases. The length of the CDR3 is 15 residues. V lost 4 bases to trimming and J lost 1 base; unmatched junction nucleotides: 6. Germline lookup yields CDR1 LGHNA and CDR2 YNFKEQ. In DNA form, the CDR3 reads TGTGCCAGCAGCCCAGGACAGGAGTTTAACTATGGCTACACCTTC. This codes for CASSPGQEFNYGYTF.

This clone has only one observation. The rearrangement joins TRBV5-6 to TRBJ2-1, with 8 bases fitting TRBD2. V was pared by 4 bases and J by 4 bases, with 10 bases of the junction left unmatched. Germline V lookup: CDR1 SGHDT, CDR2 YYEEEE. The CDR3 spans 16 residues. As DNA, the CDR3 is TGTGCCAGCAGCCCCGGCCCGGGAGGGCAGTACAATGAGCAGTTCTTC. Protein sequence: CASSPGPGGQYNEQFF. The full variable domain, its missing parts supplied by reference TRBV5-6 and TRBJ2-1, is DAGVTQSPTHLIKTRGQQVTLRCSPKSGHDTVSWYQQALGQGPQFIFQYYEEEERQRGNFPDRFSGHQFPNYSSELNVNALLLGDSALYLCASSPGPGGQYNEQFFGPGTRLTVL.

This chain links TRBV9 with TRBJ1-1; no clear D gene. V lost 3 bases, J lost 7 bases, and 10 bases lay in between. Germline V gene lookup returns CDR1 SGDLS and CDR2 YYNGEE. The CDR3 sequence is 12 residues long. The CDR3 here is CASSGPRIEAFF. The CDR3 nucleotides read TGTGCCAGCAGCGGGCCCCGTATTGAAGCTTTCTTT. The full variable domain, rest sourced from reference TRBV9 and TRBJ1-1, is DSGVTQTPKHLITATGQRVTLRCSPRSGDLSVYWYQQSLDQGLQFLIQYYNGEERAKGNILERFSAQQFPDLHSELNLSSLELGDSALYFCASSGPRIEAFFGQGTRLTVV.

This clone was detected once. V and J are TRBV7-8 and TRBJ1-1; possible D gene TRBD1, 5 bases. The length of the CDR3 is 17 residues. CDR1 SGHVS and CDR2 FQNEAQ come from the germline V gene. Trimming removed 5 bases at V and 0 bases at J, with 19 bases between. CDR3 protein: CASSPTGDGGMNTEAFF. Written as DNA, the CDR3 is TGTGCCAGCAGCCCGACTGGAGACGGGGGAATGAACACTGAAGCTTTCTTT.

In the case of this clone: A read error is possible here, since a much larger clone lies one base away. The chain joins TRBV7-2 to TRBJ1-3; no reliable D call. The CDR3 is 13 amino acids. The germline V gene has CDR1 SGHTA and CDR2 FQGNSA. V lost 4 bases, J lost 0 bases, and 4 bases lay in between. CDR3 sequence (DNA): TGTGCCAGCAGCTCAGGCTCTGGAAACACCATATATTTT. Translation: CASSSGSGNTIYF.

The chain has TRBV5-1 and TRBJ2-5, with 9 bases matching TRBD1. V shed 4 bases, J shed 5 bases, and the junction held 6 bases outside the gene matches. The CDR3 spans 14 residues. The germline CDR1 and CDR2 sequences are SGHRS and YFSETQ. CDR3 region: CASSPGQGRETQYF. In nucleotides, the CDR3 is TGCGCCAGCAGCCCGGGACAGGGAAGGGAGACCCAGTACTTC.

The chain employs TRBV29-1 and TRBJ1-2, with 10 nucleotides matching TRBD1. The length of the CDR3 is 15 residues. Germline loops: CDR1 SQVTM, CDR2 ANQGSEA. V lost 4 bases to trimming and J lost 2 bases; unmatched junction nucleotides: 7. The CDR3 DNA reads as TGCAGCGTTGCCACGGACAGGGGGATCAACTATGGCTACACCTTC. It codes for CSVATDRGINYGYTF.

The CDR3 is CASSLGQSYGYTF. Written as DNA, the CDR3 is TGCGCCAGCAGCCTAGGACAGAGCTATGGCTACACCTTC. The chain uses TRBV5-1 and TRBJ1-2, with D tentatively TRBD1 (6 bases). Germline CDR1 SGHRS, CDR2 YFSETQ. This CDR3 is built from 13 residues. V was cut by 4 bases and J by 4 bases, with 11 bases left in between.

The V call is TRBV5-1, the J call TRBJ2-5; D not resolved. In germline, CDR1 is SGHRS, CDR2 YFSETQ. The CDR3 spans 14 residues. V gave up 1 base and J gave up 4 bases, with 11 bases separating them. Here the CDR3 reads CASSLMLEAETQYF. CDR3 DNA sequence: TGCGCCAGCAGCTTGATGCTAGAAGCAGAGACCCAGTACTTC.

The rearrangement links TRBV19 to TRBJ1-6; TRBD1 matches at 7 bases. The junction had 6 bases not matched to a gene; V was cut back by 10 bases and J by 0 bases. The CDR3 is 15 amino acids. Per the germline V gene, CDR1 is LNHDA and CDR2 is SQIVND (reference sequence). CDR3 nucleotide sequence: TGTGCCACCGGGACAGAGAGCTCCTATAATTCACCCCTCCACTTT. Protein: CATGTESSYNSPLHF.

The V call is TRBV5-5, the J call TRBJ1-2, with TRBD1 as a possible D gene (6 bases). This CDR3 region has 14 residues. The germline CDR1 and CDR2 sequences are SGHKS and YYEKEE (reference sequence). Trimming pared 4 bases from V and 0 bases from J, leaving 10 bases between. CDR3 amino acids: CASSPDSPNYGYTF. CDR3 sequence (DNA): TGTGCCAGCAGCCCGGACAGCCCTAACTATGGCTACACCTTC. Using reference TRBV5-5 and TRBJ1-2 for the parts outside the CDR3, the full variable domain is DAGVTQSPTHLIKTRGQQVTLRCSPISGHKSVSWYQQVLGQGPQFIFQYYEKEERGRGNFPDRFSARQFPNYSSELNVNALLLGDSALYLCASSPDSPNYGYTFGSGTRLTVV.

This sequence joins TRBV19 and TRBJ2-4; 8 bases match TRBD2. J gave up 7 bases and V 4 bases, and 15 bases lay outside the gene matches. The CDR3 contains 17 residues. CDR1 and CDR2 from the germline V gene are LNHDA and SQIVND (reference sequence). The CDR3 DNA reads TGTGCCAGTAGTACTAGCTTCACTGGGACTAGAGAGAACATTCAGTACTTC. Its translation: CASSTSFTGTRENIQYF.

This clone has more than one count but fewer than ten. The rearrangement links TRBV4-3 to TRBJ1-1, with D uncertain. The CDR3 contains 13 residues. Trimming took off 1 base at V and 4 bases at J, with 7 bases between the two ends. Germline CDR1 and CDR2: LGHNA and YSLEER. This CDR3 is CASSQGSGTEAFF. For the CDR3, the DNA is TGCGCCAGCAGCCAAGGTTCCGGCACTGAAGCTTTCTTT.

V gene TRBV11-2 combines with J gene TRBJ1-1; 9 bases match TRBD1. CDR3 length: 15 amino acids. The V segment lost 6 bases and the J segment 7 bases; nucleotides outside the gene matches: 12. Germline V gene data show CDR1 as SGHAT and CDR2 as FQNNGV. The CDR3 protein is CASRRTTGGGNEAFF. CDR3 coding DNA: TGTGCCAGCAGGCGTACGACAGGGGGAGGCAATGAAGCTTTCTTT.